This T cell receptor (beta chain) was profiled in a study of blood T cell repertoires in COVID-19. Looking at the study overall: There were acute and convalescent COVID-19 samples, and they came from the United States, Italy and Spain. T cells, B-cell-depleted T cells, or PBMCs supplied cDNA or gDNA.

From germline, CDR1 is SQVTM and CDR2 ANQGSEA. There are 14 residues in the CDR3. V lost 4 bases and J lost 4, with 16 bases in between. Assay used: immunoSEQ multiplex PCR; TCRdb lists only in-frame clones, some missing. The sample shows approximately 280,000 clones, 85% of them seen only once. The sequencing input was peripheral blood. The chain uses TRBV29-1 and TRBJ1-1; D is ambiguous. This clonotype was obtained from a man between 45 and 60 years old with active or convalescent COVID-19. Here the CDR3 reads CSVVFGGDPTEAFF. CDR3 coding DNA: TGCAGCGTTGTTTTTGGCGGGGATCCCACTGAAGCTTTCTTT.